This T cell receptor (beta chain) was profiled in a study of Ad26.COV2.S vaccination and SARS-CoV-2 variants. Measured with immunoSEQ multiplex PCR; TCRdb has only the in-frame clones, and not every one. The profile covers 380,000 or so clones, with about 88% appearing a single time and 5.5% to 7% taken by the ten largest. V lost 5 bases, J lost 7 bases, and 11 bases stayed unmatched. CDR1 and CDR2 (germline): ENHRY, SYGVKD. CDR3 length: 16 residues. Treatment given: approximately 18 received Ad26.COV2.S at low or high dose, single or two shots; 5 received placebo; per-sample allocation not given. Following the first vaccine or placebo injection, samples were taken on day 63.

V is TRBV10-3 and J is TRBJ1-6; 7 positions agree with TRBD1. This receptor was obtained from a person aged 18-65 years who received the Ad26.COV2.S COVID-19 vaccine or a placebo. The specimen was peripheral blood, collected in a trial of Ad26.COV2.S vaccine versus placebo. Written as DNA, the CDR3 is TGTGCCATCAGTCCAGATTCCGACAGGGTGAATTCACCCCTCCACTTT. Translating gives CAISPDSDRVNSPLHF.